This TCR beta chain comes out of a study of T cells in Graves' hyperthyroidism and ophthalmopathy. Study information: Specimen type is peripheral blood, collected at initial diagnosis prior to any treatment.

The CDR3 is 14 amino acids. V lost 4 bases and J lost 4; bases outside the gene matches: 4. CDR1 is SEHNR and CDR2 is FQNEAQ in the germline V gene (reference sequence). The investigators amplified TCR beta CDR3 regions from RNA transcripts. The study used the HTBI primer set for a first-round RT-PCR of the TCR CDR3. From the multiplex PCR reads, TCRdb called clonotypes with MiXCR, one entry per CDR3 protein. The repertoire holds some 200,000 distinct CDR3 sequences, with 17% as singletons. General study results and limits: Among thyroid clonotypes expanded above 0.001, most also appeared in blood.

Notes on this clonotype: The antigen remains undetermined.

The chain combines TRBV7-9 with TRBJ2-5, with 9 bases aligning to TRBD2. The receptor comes from a man between 50 and 59 years old with Graves' hyperthyroidism. Sequences were obtained from blood. CDR3 sequence reads: CASSSPTSGETQYF. DNA for the CDR3: TGTGCCAGCAGCTCACCGACTAGCGGAGAGACCCAGTACTTC.